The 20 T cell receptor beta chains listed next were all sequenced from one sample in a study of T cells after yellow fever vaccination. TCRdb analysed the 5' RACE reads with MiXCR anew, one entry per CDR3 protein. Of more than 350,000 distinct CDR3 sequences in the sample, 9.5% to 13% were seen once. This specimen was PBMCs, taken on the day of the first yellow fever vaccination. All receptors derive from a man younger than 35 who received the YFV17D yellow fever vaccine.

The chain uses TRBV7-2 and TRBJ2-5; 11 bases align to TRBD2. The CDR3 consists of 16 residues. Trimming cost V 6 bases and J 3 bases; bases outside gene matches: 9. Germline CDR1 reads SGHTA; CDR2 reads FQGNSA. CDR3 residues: CASRTSGTSGKETQYF. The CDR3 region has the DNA TGTGCCAGCAGAACCTCCGGGACTAGCGGAAAAGAGACCCAGTACTTC.

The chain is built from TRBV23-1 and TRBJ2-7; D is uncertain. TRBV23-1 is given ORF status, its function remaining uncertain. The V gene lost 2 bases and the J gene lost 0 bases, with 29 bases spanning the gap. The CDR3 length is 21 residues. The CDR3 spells CASSQPPRGCYPGVPSYEQYV. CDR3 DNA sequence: TGCGCCAGCAGTCAACCGCCCCGCGGCTGTTACCCAGGCGTTCCCTCCTACGAGCAGTACGTC.

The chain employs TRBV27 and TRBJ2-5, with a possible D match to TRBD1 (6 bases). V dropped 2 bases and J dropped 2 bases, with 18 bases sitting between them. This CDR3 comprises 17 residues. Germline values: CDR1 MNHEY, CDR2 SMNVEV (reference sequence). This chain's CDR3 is CASSLTPTQGLQETQYF. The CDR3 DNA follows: TGTGCCAGCAGTTTAACCCCGACACAGGGTTTGCAAGAGACCCAGTACTTC.

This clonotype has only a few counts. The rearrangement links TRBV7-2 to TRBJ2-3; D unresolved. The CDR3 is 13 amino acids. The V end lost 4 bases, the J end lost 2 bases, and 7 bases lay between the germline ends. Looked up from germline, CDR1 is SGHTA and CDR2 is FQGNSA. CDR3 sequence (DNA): TGTGCCAGCAGCTCAGCATACACAGATACGCAGTATTTT. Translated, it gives CASSSAYTDTQYF.

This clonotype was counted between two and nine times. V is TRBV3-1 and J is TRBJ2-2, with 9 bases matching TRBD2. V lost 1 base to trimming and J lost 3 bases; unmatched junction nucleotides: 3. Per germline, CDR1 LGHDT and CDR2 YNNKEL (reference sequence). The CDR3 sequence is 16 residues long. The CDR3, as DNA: TGTGCCAGCAGCCAAGTTCAGCGGGGGGACACCGGGGAGCTGTTTTTT. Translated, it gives CASSQVQRGDTGELFF.

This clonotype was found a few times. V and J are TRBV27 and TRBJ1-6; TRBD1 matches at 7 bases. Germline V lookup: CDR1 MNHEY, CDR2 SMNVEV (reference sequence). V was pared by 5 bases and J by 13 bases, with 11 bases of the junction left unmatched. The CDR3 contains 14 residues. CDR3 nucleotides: TGTGCCAGCAGTCCTCCAGGGGGTGAGGGGCCCCTCCACTTT. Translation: CASSPPGGEGPLHF.

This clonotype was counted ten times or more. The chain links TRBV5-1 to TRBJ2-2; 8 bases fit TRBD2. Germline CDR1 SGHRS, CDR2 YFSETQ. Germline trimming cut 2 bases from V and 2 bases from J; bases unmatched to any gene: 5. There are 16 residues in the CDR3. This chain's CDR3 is CASSFMTSANTGELFF. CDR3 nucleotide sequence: TGCGCCAGCAGCTTTATGACTAGCGCCAACACCGGGGAGCTGTTTTTT.

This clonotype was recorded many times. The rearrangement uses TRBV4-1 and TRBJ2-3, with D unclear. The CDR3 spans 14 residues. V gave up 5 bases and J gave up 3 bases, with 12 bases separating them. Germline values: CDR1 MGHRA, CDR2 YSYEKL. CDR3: CASSELAGTDTQYF. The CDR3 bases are TGCGCCAGCAGCGAGTTAGCTGGTACAGATACGCAGTATTTT.

The CDR3 loop is CASSYRNMNTEAFF. The CDR3 DNA follows: TGTGCCAGCAGTTACCGGAACATGAACACTGAAGCTTTCTTT. The rearrangement uses TRBV6-5 and TRBJ1-1, with D unresolved. The CDR3 length is 14 residues. Germline V lookup: CDR1 MNHEY, CDR2 SVGAGI. Trimming shortened V by 2 bases and J by 0 bases, and 7 bases separated the two germline ends.

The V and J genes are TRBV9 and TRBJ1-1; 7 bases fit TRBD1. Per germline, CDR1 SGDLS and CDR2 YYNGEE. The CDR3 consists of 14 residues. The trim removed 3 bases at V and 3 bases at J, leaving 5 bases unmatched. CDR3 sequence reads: CASSAQGLDTEAFF. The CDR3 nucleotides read TGTGCCAGCAGCGCACAGGGGCTTGACACTGAAGCTTTCTTT.

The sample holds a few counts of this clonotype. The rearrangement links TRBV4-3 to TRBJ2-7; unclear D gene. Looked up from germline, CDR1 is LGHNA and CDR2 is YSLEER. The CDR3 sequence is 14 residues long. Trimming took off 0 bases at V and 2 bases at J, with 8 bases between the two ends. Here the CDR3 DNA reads TGCGCCAGCAGCCAAGATCTAGGGACCTACGAGCAGTACTTC. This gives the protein CASSQDLGTYEQYF.

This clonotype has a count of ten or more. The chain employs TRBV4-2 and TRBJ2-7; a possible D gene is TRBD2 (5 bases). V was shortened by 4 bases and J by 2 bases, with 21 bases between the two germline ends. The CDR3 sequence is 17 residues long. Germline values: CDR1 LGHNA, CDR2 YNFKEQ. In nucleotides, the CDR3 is TGTGCCAGCAGCCCCAGTCGGGGAGAAGCGGCCACCTACGAGCAGTACTTC. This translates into CASSPSRGEAATYEQYF.

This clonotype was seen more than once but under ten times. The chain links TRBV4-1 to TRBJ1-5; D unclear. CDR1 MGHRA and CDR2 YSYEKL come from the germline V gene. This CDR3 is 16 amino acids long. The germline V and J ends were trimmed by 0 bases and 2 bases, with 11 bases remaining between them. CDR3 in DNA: TGCGCCAGCAGCCAAGAAATACGGCAAGGCAATCAGCCCCAGCATTTT. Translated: CASSQEIRQGNQPQHF.

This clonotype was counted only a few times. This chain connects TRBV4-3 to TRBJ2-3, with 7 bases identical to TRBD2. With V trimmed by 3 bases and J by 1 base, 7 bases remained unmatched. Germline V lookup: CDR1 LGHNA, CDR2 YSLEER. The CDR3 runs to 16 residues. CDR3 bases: TGCGCCAGCAGCCAGGGGACTATGAGGGGCACAGATACGCAGTATTTT. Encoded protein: CASSQGTMRGTDTQYF.

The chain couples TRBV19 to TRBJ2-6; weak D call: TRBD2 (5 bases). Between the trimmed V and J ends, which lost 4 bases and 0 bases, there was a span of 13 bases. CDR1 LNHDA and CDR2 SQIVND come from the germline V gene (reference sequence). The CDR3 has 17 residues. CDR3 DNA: TGTGCCAGTAGTAATTGGGAGCGGAGCTCTGGGGCCAACGTCCTGACTTTC. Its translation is CASSNWERSSGANVLTF.

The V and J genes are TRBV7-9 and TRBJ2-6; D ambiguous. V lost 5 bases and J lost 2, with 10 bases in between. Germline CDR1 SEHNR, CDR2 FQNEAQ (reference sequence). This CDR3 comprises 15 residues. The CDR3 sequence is CASSTLWTGANVLTF. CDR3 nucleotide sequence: TGTGCCAGCAGCACTCTTTGGACTGGGGCCAACGTCCTGACTTTC.

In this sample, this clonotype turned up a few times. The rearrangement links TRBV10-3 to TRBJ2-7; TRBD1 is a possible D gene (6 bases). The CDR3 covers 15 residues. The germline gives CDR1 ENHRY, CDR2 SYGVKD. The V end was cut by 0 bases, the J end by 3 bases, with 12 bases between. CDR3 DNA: TGTGCCATCAGTGAGTCGAATTTAGGGGGCTACGAGCAGTACTTC. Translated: CAISESNLGGYEQYF.

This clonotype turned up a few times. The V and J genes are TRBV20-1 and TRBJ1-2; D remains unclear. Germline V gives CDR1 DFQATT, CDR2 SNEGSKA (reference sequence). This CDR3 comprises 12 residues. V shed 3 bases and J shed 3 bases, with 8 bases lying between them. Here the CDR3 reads CSASAEYYGYTF. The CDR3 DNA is TGCAGTGCTAGCGCGGAATACTATGGCTACACCTTC.

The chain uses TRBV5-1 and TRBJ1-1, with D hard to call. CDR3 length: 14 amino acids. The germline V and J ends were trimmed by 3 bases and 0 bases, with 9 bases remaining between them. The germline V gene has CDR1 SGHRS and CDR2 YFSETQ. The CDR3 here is CASSSPQVNTEAFF. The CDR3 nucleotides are TGCGCCAGCAGCTCCCCTCAAGTGAACACTGAAGCTTTCTTT.

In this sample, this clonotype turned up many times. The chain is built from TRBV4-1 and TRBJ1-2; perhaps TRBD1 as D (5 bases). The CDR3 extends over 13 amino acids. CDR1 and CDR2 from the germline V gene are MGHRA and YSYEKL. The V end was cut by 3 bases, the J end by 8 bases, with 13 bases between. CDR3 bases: TGCGCCAGCAGCCAGCCGCGGGACGGAGGCTACACCTTC. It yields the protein CASSQPRDGGYTF.